This T cell receptor (beta chain) was documented in a study of cytomegalovirus exposure and HLA in healthy donors. Across the study: Prior work identified 95 million to 120 million unique TCR beta sequences in approximately 180 million T cells. Findings and caveats of the study: Several of the most significant clusters appeared, in a later analysis, to be linked to common viral pathogens. The HLA-A and HLA-B alleles of most subjects were reportedly predicted accurately from TCR beta sequences.

PCR used 60 Vbeta primers and 13 Jbeta primers. Measured with immunoSEQ multiplex PCR; TCRdb has only the in-frame clones, and not every one. The data contain hundreds of thousands of clones, around 85% of them singletons. This clone was picked up a small number of times. The antigen remains undetermined. The TCR sequence derives from a girl under 10 years old in good health and CMV-seronegative. Specimen: PBMCs.

The CDR3 sequence is CASSVGGDGYGYTF. Written as DNA, the CDR3 is TGTGCCAGCAGCGTAGGGGGGGATGGCTATGGCTACACCTTC. V and J are TRBV9 and TRBJ1-2; possible D gene TRBD1, 5 bases. Deletions cut 0 bases from V and 4 bases from J, with 10 bases between. The germline CDR1 and CDR2 sequences are SGDLS and YYNGEE. This CDR3 is built from 14 residues.